The T cell receptor beta chain under discussion was sequenced for a study of blood T cell repertoires in COVID-19. Study background: Specimens from acute and convalescent COVID-19 originated in the United States, Italy and Spain. The analysed material was cDNA or gDNA that came from T cells, B-cell-depleted T cells, or PBMCs.

V shed 4 bases and J shed 0 bases, with 7 bases lying between them. Germline V gene sequence: CDR1 MNHEY, CDR2 SMNVEV (reference sequence). CDR3 size: 14 residues. As handled by the study authors: Reference gene primer amplification yielded estimated nucleated cell counts. Here immunoSEQ multiplex PCR was the method, and the copy in TCRdb shows in-frame clones only, minus some. The DNA was the basis for D and trimming; V, J and clone size are from that table. The sample holds approximately 290,000 clones; more than 85% are singletons and the top ten take around 0.84%. The TCR was taken from a man aged 30-40 years with acute or convalescent COVID-19. The rearrangement joins TRBV27 to TRBJ1-5; D uncertain. Material: peripheral blood. The CDR3 DNA reads TGTGCCAGCAGTTCCCAGAATAGCAATCAGCCCCAGCATTTT. As protein: CASSSQNSNQPQHF.